This TCR beta chain is from a study of radiation and T cells in renal cell carcinoma. Across the study: Nephrectomy followed 15 Gy stereotactic body radiation by 4 weeks. Study observations and caveats: From baseline, blood top tumor clonotypes peaked at 2 weeks post-radiation.

About this clone itself: Its specificity is unknown.

The protocol was immunoSEQ multiplex PCR, while the TCRdb copy is restricted to in-frame clones and leaves out a portion. The sample holds about 120,000 clones, over 75% seen once. Time point indicated: blood 2 weeks post-SBRT. Treatment given: 15 Gy SBRT to primary tumor, nephrectomy 4 weeks later. Radiation-treated patients gave blood at baseline, week 2 and week 4. Clear cell pathology was present in this patient's renal cell carcinoma. Per the germline V gene, CDR1 is SGHTA and CDR2 is FQGNSA. The V and J ends lost 2 bases and 4 bases, in that order; junction bases with no gene match: 0. This CDR3 comprises 14 residues.

The clonotype was recovered from a man in his fifties with renal cell carcinoma. This chain links TRBV7-2 with TRBJ2-1, with 9 bases lining up with TRBD2. The material was blood, obtained from a patient whose treatment included radiotherapy and nephrectomy. This CDR3 is CASSLSGGYNEQFF. The CDR3 DNA reads TGTGCCAGCAGCTTAAGCGGGGGGTACAATGAGCAGTTCTTC.